The rows below give T cell receptor beta chains drawn from one sample of a study of blood T cell repertoires in COVID-19. The table came from immunoSEQ multiplex PCR; TCRdb's copy has only in-frame clones and leaves some out. The sample lists 150,000 or so clones, approximately 88% occurring once. Sequenced: PBMCs or T cells enriched from blood (not recorded which). These receptors were taken from a man aged 65 to 79 who had been exposed to COVID-19. CDR3s include the opening cysteine and the closing phenylalanine or tryptophan. The D gene is left open where the match is weak. The listing skips clone size in some rows; elsewhere it reads once, few, many or a size class.

. | TRBJ1-5 | 15 | . | TRBV18 | TGTGCCAGCTCCCCTCGGGGGGGGGTTGATCAGCCCCAGCATTTT | CASSPRGGVDQPQHF
TRBD1 | TRBJ1-2 | 17 | . | TRBV4-1 | TGCGCCAGCAGCCAAGGAGGGGGTACAGGGGGCGTCTATGGCTACACCTTC | CASSQGGGTGGVYGYTF
TRBD1 | TRBJ2-5 | 16 | few | TRBV4-1 | TGCGCCAGCAGCCAAGATGTGGCAGGGGGCCGGGAGACCCAGTACTTC | CASSQDVAGGRETQYF
TRBD2 | TRBJ2-7 | 15 | . | TRBV19 | TGTGCCAGTAGTATAGAGCGGGGGGGCAGCAACGAGCAGTACTTC | CASSIERGGSNEQYF
TRBD1 | TRBJ2-7 | 15 | . | TRBV6-5 | TGTGCCAGCAGTTCGACAGGGGGCTCATCCTACGAGCAGTACTTC | CASSSTGGSSYEQYF
TRBD1 | TRBJ2-7 | 14 | . | TRBV6-5 | TGTGCCAGCAGTTACATCAGGGGGACCTACGAGCAGTACTTC | CASSYIRGTYEQYF
. | TRBJ1-3 | 15 | . | TRBV4-3 | TGCGCCAGCAGCCGACAGTTTGCCGATGGAAACACCATATATTTT | CASSRQFADGNTIYF
. | TRBJ1-1 | 14 | . | TRBV4-2 | TGTGCCAGCAGCCAAGAGACAGGGAACACTGAAGCTTTCTTT | CASSQETGNTEAFF
. | TRBJ2-7 | 15 | . | TRBV7-9 | TGTGCCAGCAGCTCTAGAGGACTATTAGACTACGAGCAGTACTTC | CASSSRGLLDYEQYF
. | TRBJ1-6 | 15 | . | TRBV19 | TGTGCCAGCCGCCACGGGACATCCCCTAATTCACCCCTCCACTTT | CASRHGTSPNSPLHF
. | TRBJ2-7 | 15 | . | TRBV28 | TGTGCCAGCAGCCTCCCGCGTGTCGAGACCTACGAGCAGTACTTC | CASSLPRVETYEQYF
. | TRBJ1-5 | 16 | once | TRBV6-2/TRBV6-3 | TGTGCCAGCAGTTACAATACCAGGGGACGGAATCAGCCCCAGCATTTT | CASSYNTRGRNQPQHF
. | TRBJ1-5 | 13 | . | TRBV30 | TGTGCCTGGAAGGCACAGGGTAATCAGCCCCAGCATTTT | CAWKAQGNQPQHF